This T cell receptor (beta chain) was sequenced in a study of identifying expanded T cells in peripheral blood. Study-wide results and limits: Across healthy donors, higher total template counts meant significantly greater two-week count variance.

This clone showed up just a few times. What it binds is not known. CDR3 length equals 13 residues. The germline V gene encodes CDR1 SNHLY and CDR2 FYNNEI. The V end was cut by 5 bases, the J end by 7 bases, with 12 bases between. Healthy donors had no documented immune events, such as infections, while sampled. Profiling relied on immunoSEQ multiplex PCR, and the TCRdb table lists in-frame clones only, not all of them. The sample comprises 90,000 or so clones, 70% to 90% of which are singletons, and around 6% rests with the top ten. The source material was blood. The TCR comes from a person between 18 and 75 years old in good health. The chain combines TRBV2 with TRBJ1-3; D might be TRBD1 (6 bases). The CDR3 region is CASSKRQVNTIYF. The CDR3 region has the DNA TGTGCCAGCAGTAAACGACAGGTGAACACCATATATTTT.